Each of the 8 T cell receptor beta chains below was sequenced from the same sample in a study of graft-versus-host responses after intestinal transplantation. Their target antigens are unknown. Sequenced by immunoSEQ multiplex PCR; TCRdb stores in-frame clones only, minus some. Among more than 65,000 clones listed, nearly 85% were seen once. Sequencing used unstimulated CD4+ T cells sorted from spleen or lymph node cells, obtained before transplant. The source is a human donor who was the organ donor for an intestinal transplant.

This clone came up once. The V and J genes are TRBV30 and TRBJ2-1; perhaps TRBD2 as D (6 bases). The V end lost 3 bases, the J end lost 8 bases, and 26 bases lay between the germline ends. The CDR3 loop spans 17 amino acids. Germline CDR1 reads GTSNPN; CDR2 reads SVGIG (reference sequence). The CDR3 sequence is CAWSPEPLPRGNDEQFF. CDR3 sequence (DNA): TGTGCCTGGAGCCCCGAACCCTTACCACGCGGGAATGATGAGCAGTTCTTC.

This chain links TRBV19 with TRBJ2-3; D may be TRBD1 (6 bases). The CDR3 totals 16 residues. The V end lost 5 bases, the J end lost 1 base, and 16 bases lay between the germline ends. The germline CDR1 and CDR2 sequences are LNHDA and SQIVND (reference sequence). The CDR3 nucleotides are TGTGCCAGTAGTTACAGGGTAGGGGGAGGCACAGATACGCAGTATTTT. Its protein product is CASSYRVGGGTDTQYF.

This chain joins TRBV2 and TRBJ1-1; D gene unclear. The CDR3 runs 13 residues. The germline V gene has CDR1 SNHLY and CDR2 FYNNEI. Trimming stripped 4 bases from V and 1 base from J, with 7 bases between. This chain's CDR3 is CASSGSGNTEAFF. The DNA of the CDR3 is TGTGCCAGCAGTGGGTCCGGGAACACTGAAGCTTTCTTT.

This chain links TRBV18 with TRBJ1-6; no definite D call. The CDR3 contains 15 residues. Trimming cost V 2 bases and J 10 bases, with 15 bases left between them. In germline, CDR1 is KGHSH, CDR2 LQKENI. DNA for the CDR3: TGTGCCAGCTCACCATTGGGTGACGGGGAATCACCCCTCCACTTT. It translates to CASSPLGDGESPLHF. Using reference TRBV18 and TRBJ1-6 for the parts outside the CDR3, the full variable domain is NAGVMQNPRHLVRRRGQEARLRCSPMKGHSHVYWYRQLPEEGLKFMVYLQKENIIDESGMPKERFSAEFPKEGPSILRIQQVVRGDSAAYFCASSPLGDGESPLHFGNGTRLTVT.

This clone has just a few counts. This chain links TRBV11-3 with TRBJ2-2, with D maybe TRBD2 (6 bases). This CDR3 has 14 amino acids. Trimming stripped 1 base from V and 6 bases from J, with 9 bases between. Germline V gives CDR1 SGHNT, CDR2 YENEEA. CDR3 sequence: CASSLGGGPGELFF. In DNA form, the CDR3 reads TGTGCCAGCAGCTTAGGTGGAGGGCCCGGGGAGCTGTTTTTT.

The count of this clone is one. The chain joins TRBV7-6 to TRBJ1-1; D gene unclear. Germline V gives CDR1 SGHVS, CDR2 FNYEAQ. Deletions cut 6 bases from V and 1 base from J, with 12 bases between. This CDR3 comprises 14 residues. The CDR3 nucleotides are TGTGCCAGCAGGGGAGCCGGGCCGAACACTGAAGCTTTCTTT. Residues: CASRGAGPNTEAFF.

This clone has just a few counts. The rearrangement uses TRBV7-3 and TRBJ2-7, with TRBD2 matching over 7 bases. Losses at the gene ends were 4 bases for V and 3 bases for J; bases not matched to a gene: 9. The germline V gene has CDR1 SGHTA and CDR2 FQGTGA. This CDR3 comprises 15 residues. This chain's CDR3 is CASSSARRDYYEQYV. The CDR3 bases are TGTGCCAGCAGCTCCGCCAGGCGGGACTACTACGAGCAGTACGTC.

The CDR3 DNA sequence: TGTGCCAGCAGCCCCGAGTGGGCCGCAGATACGCAGTATTTT. It codes for CASSPEWAADTQYF. This chain links TRBV5-6 with TRBJ2-3; no clear D. Trimming left V 4 bases short and J 4 bases short, with 13 bases between. Germline V lookup: CDR1 SGHDT, CDR2 YYEEEE. This CDR3 has 14 residues.